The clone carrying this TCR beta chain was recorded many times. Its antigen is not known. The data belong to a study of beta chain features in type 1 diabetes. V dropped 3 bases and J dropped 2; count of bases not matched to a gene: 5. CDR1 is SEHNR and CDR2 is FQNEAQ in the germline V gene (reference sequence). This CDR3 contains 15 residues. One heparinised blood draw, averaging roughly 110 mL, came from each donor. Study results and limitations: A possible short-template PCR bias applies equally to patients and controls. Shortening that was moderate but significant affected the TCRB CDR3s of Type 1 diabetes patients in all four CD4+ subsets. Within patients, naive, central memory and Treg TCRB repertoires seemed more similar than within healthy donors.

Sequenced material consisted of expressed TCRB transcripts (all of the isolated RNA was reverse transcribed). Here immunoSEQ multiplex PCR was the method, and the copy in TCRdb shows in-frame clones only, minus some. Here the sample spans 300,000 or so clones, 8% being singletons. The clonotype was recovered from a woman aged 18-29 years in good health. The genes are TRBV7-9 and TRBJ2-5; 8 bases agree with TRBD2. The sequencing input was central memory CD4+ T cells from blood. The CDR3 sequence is CASSFARGAQETQYF. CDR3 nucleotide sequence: TGTGCCAGCAGCTTCGCGCGGGGGGCTCAAGAGACCCAGTACTTC.